The 2 T cell receptor beta chains below come from one sample, sequenced in a study of Ad26.COV2.S vaccination and SARS-CoV-2 variants. Clones were sequenced by immunoSEQ multiplex PCR, and TCRdb holds only the in-frame ones, with some missing. The table includes 350,000 to 550,000 clones, roughly 89% detected once. Treatment: 15 to 20 received Ad26.COV2.S at low or high dose, single or two shots; roughly five received placebo; per-sample allocation not given. Samples came from day 63 after the first vaccine or placebo injection. This specimen was peripheral blood, taken in a trial of Ad26.COV2.S vaccine versus placebo. These receptors all come from a person aged 18-60 years who received the Ad26.COV2.S COVID-19 vaccine or a placebo.

This clone has just one count. The chain carries TRBV18 and TRBJ1-4; D perhaps matches TRBD1 (5 bases). The length of the CDR3 is 15 residues. With 0 bases removed from V and 5 bases from J, the gap between germline ends came to 10 bases. CDR1 is KGHSH and CDR2 is LQKENI in the germline V gene. The CDR3 DNA reads as TGTGCCAGCTCACCACCGGGGGGACGGAATGAAAAACTGTTTTTT. The encoded protein is CASSPPGGRNEKLFF.

The rearrangement uses TRBV6-2 or TRBV6-3 and TRBJ1-2; D unresolved. The CDR3 runs 13 residues. Germline V gene data show CDR1 as MNHEY and CDR2 as SVGEGT. The ends were cut back, 2 bases at V and 6 bases at J, with 10 bases in the middle. CDR3: CASSYQVSDGYTF. CDR3 DNA sequence: TGTGCCAGCAGTTACCAGGTGTCGGATGGCTACACCTTC.